This T cell receptor (beta chain) was documented in a study of blood T cell repertoires in COVID-19. The overall study: Samples of COVID-19 (acute and convalescent) were obtained from the United States, Italy and Spain. Sample material is recorded as cDNA or gDNA derived from T cells, B-cell-depleted T cells, or PBMCs.

In the original analysis: Amplification of reference gene primers provided the estimated nucleated cell counts. TCRdb's table, derived via immunoSEQ multiplex PCR, lists solely in-frame clones and lacks some. For V, J and clone size, that table is used; D and trimming come from the DNA. The table has roughly 100,000 clones, 84% seen once. The source material was peripheral blood. The clonotype was recovered from a human donor in a cohort sampled during active or convalescent COVID-19.

The CDR3 reads CASSSKQGGAGRTGELFF. Written as DNA, the CDR3 is TGTGCCAGCAGCTCCAAACAAGGTGGGGCAGGACGAACCGGGGAGCTGTTTTTT. The chain is built from TRBV9 and TRBJ2-2; tentative D call: TRBD1 (5 bases). The CDR3 contains 18 residues. V was clipped by 4 bases and J by 5 bases, with 24 bases between them. Germline loops: CDR1 SGDLS, CDR2 YYNGEE. Full variable domain (outside the CDR3, taken from reference TRBV9 and TRBJ2-2): DSGVTQTPKHLITATGQRVTLRCSPRSGDLSVYWYQQSLDQGLQFLIQYYNGEERAKGNILERFSAQQFPDLHSELNLSSLELGDSALYFCASSSKQGGAGRTGELFFGEGSRLTVL.